This T cell receptor beta chain was sequenced in a study of blood T cell repertoires in COVID-19. Study context: PBMCs, B-cell-depleted T cells, or T cells were the source of the cDNA or gDNA that made up the material.

The CDR3 is 14 residues long. The V gene end was trimmed by 0 bases and the J gene end by 4 bases; junction bases not matched to a gene: 1. Per germline, CDR1 SGHRS and CDR2 YFSETQ. Libraries were prepared by immunoSEQ multiplex PCR; TCRdb keeps only in-frame clonotypes and omits some of them. Seen here are more than 120,000 clones, 70% to 90% observed once, and the top ten hold 2.6%. The rearrangement joins TRBV5-1 to TRBJ1-1, with 9 bases lining up with TRBD1. The source is a human donor with acute or convalescent COVID-19. The donor label of this sample is uncertain. Source material: peripheral blood. CDR3 loop: CASSLGTGVTEAFF. CDR3 nucleotides: TGCGCCAGCAGCTTGGGGACAGGGGTCACTGAAGCTTTCTTT.